This TCR beta chain originates from a study of OX40 agonist ivuxolimab in advanced cancers. Germline assignment: CDR1 SGHAT and CDR2 FQNNGV. V shed 5 bases and J 3 bases; nucleotides not matched to a gene: 3. CDR3 length: 14 amino acids. About this clone itself: Its specificity is not known.

Whole-study findings and limits: At 0.1 to 3.0 mg/kg and by week 6, clonal expansion occurred in CD4+ and CD8+ blood T cells. Specificity for antigen went undetermined in the expanded peripheral T cells.

The data were produced by immunoSEQ multiplex PCR, yet TCRdb's version contains in-frame clones alone and is incomplete. This sample has roughly 70,000 clones, with roughly 80% found just once. The chain is built from TRBV11-2 and TRBJ1-4, with 7 bases that match TRBD1. The sample was CD4+ or CD8+ T cells sorted from blood, taken in a trial of the OX40 agonist ivuxolimab. This sequence originates from an adult with an advanced solid tumor such as melanoma, head and neck, liver or kidney cancer. The CDR3 coding sequence is TGTGCCAGCAGCCTACAGGGGTCTAATGAAAAACTGTTTTTT. As protein: CASSLQGSNEKLFF.